One T cell receptor beta chain is described in this entry. No cognate antigen has been identified for it. Nothing much larger sits one base from this clone, and base qualities are not available. V was cut back by 1 base and J by 7 bases, leaving a gap of 17 bases between them. From the cysteine through the phenylalanine, the CDR3 covers 16 amino acids. Only the CDR3 part of the read is kept: 48 bases, read in frame from the first base. Taken from the germline V gene (reference sequence), the CDR1 and CDR2 loops are LNHDA and SQIVND. Collaborating institutions collected whole blood in K2EDTA tubes following their own protocols. For TCRbeta analysis, collaborator samples were shipped as frozen whole blood, as isolated PBMCs, or as DNA extracted from either sample type. These data are taken from a study of blood T cell repertoires in COVID-19 (dated by TCRdb to about 2020). Study-wide context: The collaborator samples originated in the United States, Italy and Spain and spanned the acute and convalescent phases of COVID-19. The prospective study material was composed of cDNA or gDNA derived from T cells, B-cell-depleted T cells, or PBMCs. Deeply sampled blood TCRbeta repertoires from subjects exposed to, actively infected with, or recovered from COVID-19 were included in the dataset. The repertoires were released in a freely available public database meant as a resource for research on the immune response to SARS-CoV-2. Samples came from the ongoing ImmuneRACE study (first 160 participants) plus 1,254 subjects from 6 global collaborators. The sample metadata nearly always contained a de-identified subject ID, COVID-19 status, age in years and sex. Where HLA class I and class II types were available, the types were taken from metadata supplied by the sample provider, not from assay-based typing.

The immunoSEQ Assay, a bias-controlled multiplex PCR, was used to amplify TCRbeta CDR3 regions from genomic DNA. The study's own analysis went as follows. Within the assay, amplification of reference gene primers was used to estimate how many nucleated cells each sample contained. To quantify the absolute abundance of each unique TCRbeta CDR3 rearrangement, sequence reads were collapsed and filtered. For each sample, productive Simpson clonality was calculated by taking the square root of Simpson's diversity index across productive rearrangements. The table was pulled from immuneACCESS by TCRdb, which kept in-frame rearrangements only. Such tables lose some clones; where checked, under half of the loss comes from unresolved V genes, and the rest has no known cause. The D gene and trimming were derived from the DNA, and the V and J assignments and clone size from that table. This sample holds roughly 90,000 clones; around four fifths were observed only once. The ten largest clonotypes hold about 3.4% of the sample.

On the study overall, not on this receptor specifically: How much clinical and demographic metadata was included differed by source and by participant, and the metadata was provided uncurated.

The sequence came from a man aged 50-60 years with acute or convalescent COVID-19. The chain is encoded by TRBV19 joined to TRBJ1-5; the D gene is perhaps TRBD1, on 5 matching bases. Material: peripheral blood. Here the CDR3 is given as CASSIGARGGIQPQHF. The sequence in DNA is TGTGCCAGTAGTATAGGGGCCCGCGGGGGAATCCAGCCCCAGCATTTT.